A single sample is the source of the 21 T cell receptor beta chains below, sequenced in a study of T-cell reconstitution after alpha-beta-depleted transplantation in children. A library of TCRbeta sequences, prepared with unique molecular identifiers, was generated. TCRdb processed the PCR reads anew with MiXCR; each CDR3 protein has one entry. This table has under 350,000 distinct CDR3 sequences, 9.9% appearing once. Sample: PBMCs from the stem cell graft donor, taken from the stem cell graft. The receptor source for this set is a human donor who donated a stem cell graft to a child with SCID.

In DNA, the CDR3 is TGCGCCAGCAGCTTCTGGGGGAGAGGTGACGAGCAGTACTTC. Translated: CASSFWGRGDEQYF. The rearrangement uses TRBV5-1 and TRBJ2-7, with D tentatively TRBD1 or TRBD2 (5 bases each). Trimming stripped 2 bases from V and 5 bases from J, with 14 bases between. In germline, CDR1 is SGHRS, CDR2 YFSETQ. CDR3 length: 14 residues. The full variable domain, completed using reference TRBV5-1 and TRBJ2-7, is KAGVTQTPRYLIKTRGQQVTLSCSPISGHRSVSWYQQTPGQGLQFLFEYFSETQRNKGNFPGRFSGRQFSNSRSEMNVSTLELGDSALYLCASSFWGRGDEQYFGPGTRLTVT.

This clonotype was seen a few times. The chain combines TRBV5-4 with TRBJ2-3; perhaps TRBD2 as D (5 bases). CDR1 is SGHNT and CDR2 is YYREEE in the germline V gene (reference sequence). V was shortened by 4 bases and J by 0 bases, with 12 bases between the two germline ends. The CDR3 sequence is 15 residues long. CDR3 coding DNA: TGTGCCAGCAGCGGCGGGTGGGCTAGCACAGATACGCAGTATTTT. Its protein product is CASSGGWASTDTQYF.

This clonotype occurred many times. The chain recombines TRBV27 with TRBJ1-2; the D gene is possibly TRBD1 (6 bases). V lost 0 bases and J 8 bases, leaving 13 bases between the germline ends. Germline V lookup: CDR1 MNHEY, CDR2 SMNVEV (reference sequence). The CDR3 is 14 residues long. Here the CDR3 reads CASSLSTGTHGYTF. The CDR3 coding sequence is TGTGCCAGCAGTTTATCAACAGGGACCCACGGCTACACCTTC.

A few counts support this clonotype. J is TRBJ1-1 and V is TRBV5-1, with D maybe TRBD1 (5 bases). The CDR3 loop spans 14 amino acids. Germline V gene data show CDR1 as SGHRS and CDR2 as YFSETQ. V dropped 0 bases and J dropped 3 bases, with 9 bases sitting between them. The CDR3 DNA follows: TGCGCCAGCAGCTTGGGGGACGGATACACTGAAGCTTTCTTT. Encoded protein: CASSLGDGYTEAFF.

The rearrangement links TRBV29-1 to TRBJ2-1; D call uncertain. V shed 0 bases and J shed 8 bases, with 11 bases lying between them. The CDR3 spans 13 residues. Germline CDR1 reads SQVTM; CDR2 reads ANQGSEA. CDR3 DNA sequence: TGCAGCGTTGAAGATCCCAGGCTGGATGAGCAGTTCTTC. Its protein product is CSVEDPRLDEQFF.

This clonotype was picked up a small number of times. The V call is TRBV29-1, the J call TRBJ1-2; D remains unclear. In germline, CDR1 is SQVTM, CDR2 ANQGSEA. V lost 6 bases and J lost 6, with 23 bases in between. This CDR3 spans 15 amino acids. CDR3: CSVGFLSFSQHGYTF. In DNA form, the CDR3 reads TGCAGCGTCGGATTCCTGAGTTTTTCGCAGCATGGCTACACCTTC.

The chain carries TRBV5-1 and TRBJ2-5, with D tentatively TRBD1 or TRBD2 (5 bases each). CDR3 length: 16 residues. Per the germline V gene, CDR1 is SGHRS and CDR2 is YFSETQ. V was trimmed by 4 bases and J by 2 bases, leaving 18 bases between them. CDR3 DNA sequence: TGCGCCAGCAGCCCCAACGGGGCGGTGACGCAAGAGACCCAGTACTTC. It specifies CASSPNGAVTQETQYF.

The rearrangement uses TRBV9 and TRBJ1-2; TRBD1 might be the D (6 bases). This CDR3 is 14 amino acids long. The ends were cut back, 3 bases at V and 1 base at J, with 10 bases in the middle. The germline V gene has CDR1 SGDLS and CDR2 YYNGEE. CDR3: CASSAQGFNYGYTF. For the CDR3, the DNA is TGTGCCAGCAGCGCACAGGGATTTAACTATGGCTACACCTTC.

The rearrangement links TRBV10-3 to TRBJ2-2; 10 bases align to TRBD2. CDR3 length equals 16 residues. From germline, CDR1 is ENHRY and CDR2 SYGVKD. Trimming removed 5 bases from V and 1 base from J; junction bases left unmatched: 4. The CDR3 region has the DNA TGTGCCATCAGTACCGGACTAGCGGAGAACACCGGGGAGCTGTTTTTT. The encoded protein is CAISTGLAENTGELFF.

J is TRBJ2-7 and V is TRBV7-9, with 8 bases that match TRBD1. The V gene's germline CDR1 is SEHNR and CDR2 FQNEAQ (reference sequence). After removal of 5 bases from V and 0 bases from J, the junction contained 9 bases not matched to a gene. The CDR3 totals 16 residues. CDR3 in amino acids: CASSVTGQGFSYEQYF. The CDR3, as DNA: TGTGCCAGCAGCGTCACCGGACAGGGATTCTCCTACGAGCAGTACTTC. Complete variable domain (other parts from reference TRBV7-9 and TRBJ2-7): DTGVSQNPRHKITKRGQNVTFRCDPISEHNRLYWYRQTLGQGPEFLTYFQNEAQLEKSRLLSDRFSAERPKGSFSTLEIQRTEQGDSAMYLCASSVTGQGFSYEQYFGPGTRLTVT.

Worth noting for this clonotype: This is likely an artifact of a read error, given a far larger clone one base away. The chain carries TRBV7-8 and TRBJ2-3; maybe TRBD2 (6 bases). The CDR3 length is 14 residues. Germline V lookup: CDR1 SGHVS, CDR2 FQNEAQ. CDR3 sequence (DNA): TGTGCCAACAGCTTGGGGCTAGCGACAGATACGCAGTATTTT. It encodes CANSLGLATDTQYF.

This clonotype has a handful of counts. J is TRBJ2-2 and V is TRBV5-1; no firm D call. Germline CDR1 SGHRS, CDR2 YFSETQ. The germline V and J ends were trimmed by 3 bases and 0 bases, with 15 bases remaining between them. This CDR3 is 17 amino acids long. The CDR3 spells CASSWAFSQTNTGELFF. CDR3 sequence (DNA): TGCGCCAGCAGCTGGGCATTCAGTCAGACGAACACCGGGGAGCTGTTTTTT.

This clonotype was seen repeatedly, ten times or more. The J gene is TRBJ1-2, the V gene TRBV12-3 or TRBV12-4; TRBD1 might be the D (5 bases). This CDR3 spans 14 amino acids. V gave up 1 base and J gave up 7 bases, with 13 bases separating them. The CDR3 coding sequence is TGTGCCAGCAGTTTAGGGCAGGGTAAAGGTGGCTACACCTTC. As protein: CASSLGQGKGGYTF.

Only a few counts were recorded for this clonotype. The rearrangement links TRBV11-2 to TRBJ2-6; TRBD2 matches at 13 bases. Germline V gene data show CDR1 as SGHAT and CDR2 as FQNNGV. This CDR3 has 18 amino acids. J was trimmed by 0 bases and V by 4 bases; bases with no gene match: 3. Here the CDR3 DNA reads TGTGCCAGCAGCTCGGGGACTAGCGGGGTCTCTGGGGCCAACGTCCTGACTTTC. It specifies CASSSGTSGVSGANVLTF.

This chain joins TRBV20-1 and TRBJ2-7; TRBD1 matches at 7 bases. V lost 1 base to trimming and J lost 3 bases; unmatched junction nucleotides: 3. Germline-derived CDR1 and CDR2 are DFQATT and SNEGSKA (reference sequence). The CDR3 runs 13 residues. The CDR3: CSARVTGVYEQYF. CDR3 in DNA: TGCAGTGCTAGAGTCACAGGGGTCTACGAGCAGTACTTC.

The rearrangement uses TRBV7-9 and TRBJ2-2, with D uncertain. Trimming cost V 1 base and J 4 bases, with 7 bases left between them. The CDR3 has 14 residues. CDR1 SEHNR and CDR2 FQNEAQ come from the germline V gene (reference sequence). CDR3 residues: CASSLVPSTGELFF. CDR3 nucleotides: TGTGCCAGCAGCTTAGTCCCTAGCACCGGGGAGCTGTTTTTT. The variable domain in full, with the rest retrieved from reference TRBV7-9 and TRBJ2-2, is DTGVSQNPRHKITKRGQNVTFRCDPISEHNRLYWYRQTLGQGPEFLTYFQNEAQLEKSRLLSDRFSAERPKGSFSTLEIQRTEQGDSAMYLCASSLVPSTGELFFGEGSRLTVL.

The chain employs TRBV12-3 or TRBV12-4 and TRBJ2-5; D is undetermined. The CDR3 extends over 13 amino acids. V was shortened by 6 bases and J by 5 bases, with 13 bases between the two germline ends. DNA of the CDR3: TGTGCCAGCAGCAAATCAAGGAAGGAGACCCAGTACTTC. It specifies CASSKSRKETQYF.

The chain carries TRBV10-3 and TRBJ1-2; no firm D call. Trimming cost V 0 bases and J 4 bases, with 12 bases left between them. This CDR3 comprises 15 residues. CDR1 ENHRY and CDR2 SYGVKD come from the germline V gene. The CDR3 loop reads CAISESPAFSYGYTF. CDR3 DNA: TGTGCCATCAGTGAGTCGCCAGCCTTCAGCTATGGCTACACCTTC.

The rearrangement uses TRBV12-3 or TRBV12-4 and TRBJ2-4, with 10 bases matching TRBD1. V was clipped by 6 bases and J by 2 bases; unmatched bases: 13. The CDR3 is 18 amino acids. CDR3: CASSPPMTGGETKNIQYF. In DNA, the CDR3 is TGTGCCAGCAGCCCTCCTATGACAGGGGGCGAGACCAAAAACATTCAGTACTTC.

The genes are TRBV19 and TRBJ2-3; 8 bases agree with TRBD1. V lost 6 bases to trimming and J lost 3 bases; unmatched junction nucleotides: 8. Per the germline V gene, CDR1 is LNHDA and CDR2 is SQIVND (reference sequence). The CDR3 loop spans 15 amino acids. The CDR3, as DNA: TGTGCCAGTAGCGACAGGGGATTTAATACAGATACGCAGTATTTT. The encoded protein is CASSDRGFNTDTQYF. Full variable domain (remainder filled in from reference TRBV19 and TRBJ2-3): DGGITQSPKYLFRKEGQNVTLSCEQNLNHDAMYWYRQDPGQGLRLIYYSQIVNDFQKGDIAEGYSVSREKKESFPLTVTSAQKNPTAFYLCASSDRGFNTDTQYFGPGTRLTVL.

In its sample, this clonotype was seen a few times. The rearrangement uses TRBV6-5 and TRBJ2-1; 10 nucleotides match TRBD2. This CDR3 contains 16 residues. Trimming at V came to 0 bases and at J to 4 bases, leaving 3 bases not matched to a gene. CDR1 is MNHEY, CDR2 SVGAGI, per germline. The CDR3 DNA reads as TGTGCCAGCAGTTACTCTCTAGCGGGGGAGTACAATGAGCAGTTCTTC. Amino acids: CASSYSLAGEYNEQFF.